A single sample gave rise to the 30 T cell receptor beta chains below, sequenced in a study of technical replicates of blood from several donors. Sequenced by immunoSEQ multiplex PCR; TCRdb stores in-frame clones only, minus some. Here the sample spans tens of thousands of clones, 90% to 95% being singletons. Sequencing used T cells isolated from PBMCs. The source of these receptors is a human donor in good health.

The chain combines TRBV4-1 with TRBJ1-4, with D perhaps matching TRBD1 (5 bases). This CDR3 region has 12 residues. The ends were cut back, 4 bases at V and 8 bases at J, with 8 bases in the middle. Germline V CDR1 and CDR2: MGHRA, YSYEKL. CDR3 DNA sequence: TGCGCCAGCAGCCGGGGGGGGGAAAAACTGTTTTTT. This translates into CASSRGGEKLFF.

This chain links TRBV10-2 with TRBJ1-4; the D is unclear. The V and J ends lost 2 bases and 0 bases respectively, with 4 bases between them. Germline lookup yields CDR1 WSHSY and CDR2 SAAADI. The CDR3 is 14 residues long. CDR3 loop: CASSETATNEKLFF. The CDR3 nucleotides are TGCGCCAGCAGTGAGACAGCAACTAATGAAAAACTGTTTTTT.

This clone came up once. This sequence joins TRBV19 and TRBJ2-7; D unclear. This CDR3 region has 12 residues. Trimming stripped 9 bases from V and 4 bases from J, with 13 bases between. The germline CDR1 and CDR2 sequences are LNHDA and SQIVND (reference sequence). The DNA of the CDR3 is TGTGCCAGGAGATTAGTATTATACGAGCAGTACTTC. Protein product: CARRLVLYEQYF.

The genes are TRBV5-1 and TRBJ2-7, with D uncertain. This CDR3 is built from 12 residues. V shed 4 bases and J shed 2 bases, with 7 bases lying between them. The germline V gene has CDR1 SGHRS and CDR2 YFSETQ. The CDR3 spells CASSGEAYEQYF. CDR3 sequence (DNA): TGCGCCAGCAGCGGTGAGGCCTACGAGCAGTACTTC.

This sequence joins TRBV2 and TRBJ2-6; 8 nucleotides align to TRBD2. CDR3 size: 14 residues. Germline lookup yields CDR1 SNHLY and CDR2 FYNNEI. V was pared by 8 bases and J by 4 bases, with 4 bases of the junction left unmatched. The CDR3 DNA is TGTGCCAGCTGGGGACTAGAGGGGGCCAACGTCCTGACTTTC. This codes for CASWGLEGANVLTF. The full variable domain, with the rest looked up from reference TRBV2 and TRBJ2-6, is EPEVTQTPSHQVTQMGQEVILRCVPISNHLYFYWYRQILGQKVEFLVSFYNNEISEKSEIFDDQFSVERPDGSNFTLKIRSTKLEDSAMYFCASWGLEGANVLTFGAGSRLTVL.

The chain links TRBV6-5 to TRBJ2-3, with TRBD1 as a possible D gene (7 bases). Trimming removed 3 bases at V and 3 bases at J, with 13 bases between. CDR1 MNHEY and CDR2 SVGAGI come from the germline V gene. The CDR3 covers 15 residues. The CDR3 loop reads CASSYGAGGTDTQYF. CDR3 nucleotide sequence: TGTGCCAGCAGTTATGGGGCAGGGGGGACAGATACGCAGTATTTT.

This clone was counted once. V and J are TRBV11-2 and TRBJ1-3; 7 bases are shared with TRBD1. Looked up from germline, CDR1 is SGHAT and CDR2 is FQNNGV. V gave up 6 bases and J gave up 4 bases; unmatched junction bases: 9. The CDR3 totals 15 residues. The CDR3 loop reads CASSPGPGQGNTIYF. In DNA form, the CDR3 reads TGTGCCAGCAGTCCCGGCCCGGGACAGGGAAACACCATATATTTT.

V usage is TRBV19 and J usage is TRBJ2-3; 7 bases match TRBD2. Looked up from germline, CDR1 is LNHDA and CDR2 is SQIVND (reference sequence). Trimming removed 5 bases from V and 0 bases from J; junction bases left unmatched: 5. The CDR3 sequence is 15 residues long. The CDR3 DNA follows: TGTGCCAGTAGTGTAAGCGGGATTAGCACAGATACGCAGTATTTT. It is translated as CASSVSGISTDTQYF. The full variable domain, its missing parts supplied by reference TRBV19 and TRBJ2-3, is DGGITQSPKYLFRKEGQNVTLSCEQNLNHDAMYWYRQDPGQGLRLIYYSQIVNDFQKGDIAEGYSVSREKKESFPLTVTSAQKNPTAFYLCASSVSGISTDTQYFGPGTRLTVL.

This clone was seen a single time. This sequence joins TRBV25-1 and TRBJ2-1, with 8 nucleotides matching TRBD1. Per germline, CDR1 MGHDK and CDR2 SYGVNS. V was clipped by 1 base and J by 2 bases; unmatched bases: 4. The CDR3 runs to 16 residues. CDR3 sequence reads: CASSESGTGTYNEQFF. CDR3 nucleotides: TGTGCCAGCAGTGAATCGGGGACAGGAACCTACAATGAGCAGTTCTTC.

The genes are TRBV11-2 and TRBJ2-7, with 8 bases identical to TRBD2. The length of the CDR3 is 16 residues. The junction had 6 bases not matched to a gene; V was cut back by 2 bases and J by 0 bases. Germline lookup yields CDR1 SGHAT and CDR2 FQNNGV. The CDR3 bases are TGTGCCAGCAGCTTATCGCGGGGGGTGATCTCCTACGAGCAGTACTTC. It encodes CASSLSRGVISYEQYF.

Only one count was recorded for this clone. The CDR3 bases are TGTGCCAGTAGTATCCGCGGGAGTATGTACGAGCAGTACTTC. It yields the protein CASSIRGSMYEQYF. This chain links TRBV19 with TRBJ2-7, with 7 bases that match TRBD2. The CDR3 contains 14 residues. The V segment lost 3 bases and the J segment 4 bases; nucleotides outside the gene matches: 6. Germline lookup yields CDR1 LNHDA and CDR2 SQIVND (reference sequence).

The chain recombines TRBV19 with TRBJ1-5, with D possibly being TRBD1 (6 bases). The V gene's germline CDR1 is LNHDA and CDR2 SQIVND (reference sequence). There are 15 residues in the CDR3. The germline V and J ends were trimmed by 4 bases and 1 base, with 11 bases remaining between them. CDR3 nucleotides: TGTGCCAGTAGTACCAGGGGCCCGAGCAATCAGCCCCAGCATTTT. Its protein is CASSTRGPSNQPQHF. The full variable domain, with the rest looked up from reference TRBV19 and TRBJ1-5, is DGGITQSPKYLFRKEGQNVTLSCEQNLNHDAMYWYRQDPGQGLRLIYYSQIVNDFQKGDIAEGYSVSREKKESFPLTVTSAQKNPTAFYLCASSTRGPSNQPQHFGDGTRLSIL.

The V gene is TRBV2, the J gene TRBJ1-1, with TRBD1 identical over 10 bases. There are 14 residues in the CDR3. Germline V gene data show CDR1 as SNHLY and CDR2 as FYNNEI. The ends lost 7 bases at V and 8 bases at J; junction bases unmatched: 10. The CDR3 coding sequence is TGTGCCAGCATTCTTTTGGACAGGGGGTCGGAAGCTTTCTTT. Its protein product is CASILLDRGSEAFF.

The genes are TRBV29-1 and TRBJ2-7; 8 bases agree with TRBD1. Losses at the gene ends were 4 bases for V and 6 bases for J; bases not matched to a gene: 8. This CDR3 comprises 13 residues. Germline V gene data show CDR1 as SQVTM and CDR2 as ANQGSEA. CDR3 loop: CSVVAGGLLEQYF. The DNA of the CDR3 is TGCAGCGTTGTGGCAGGGGGCCTCCTCGAGCAGTACTTC.

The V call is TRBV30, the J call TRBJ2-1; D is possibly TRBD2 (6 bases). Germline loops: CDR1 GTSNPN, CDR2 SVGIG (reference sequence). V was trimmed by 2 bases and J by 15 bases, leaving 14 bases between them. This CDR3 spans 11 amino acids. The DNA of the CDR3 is TGTGCCTGGAGTCTCGAGGGAGGCCGGTTCTTC. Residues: CAWSLEGGRFF.

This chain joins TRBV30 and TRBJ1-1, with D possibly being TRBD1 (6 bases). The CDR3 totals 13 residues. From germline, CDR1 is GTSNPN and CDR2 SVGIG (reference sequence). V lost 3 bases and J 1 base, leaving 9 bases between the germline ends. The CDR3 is CAWRPGQNTEAFF. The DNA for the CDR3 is TGTGCCTGGAGGCCGGGACAGAACACTGAAGCTTTCTTT.

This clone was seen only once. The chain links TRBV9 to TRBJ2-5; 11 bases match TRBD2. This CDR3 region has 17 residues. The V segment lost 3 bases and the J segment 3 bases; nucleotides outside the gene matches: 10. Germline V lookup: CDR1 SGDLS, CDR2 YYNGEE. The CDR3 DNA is TGTGCCAGCAGCGCGAGCCAGGGGGGACTAGCGGAAGAGACCCAGTACTTC. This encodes CASSASQGGLAEETQYF.

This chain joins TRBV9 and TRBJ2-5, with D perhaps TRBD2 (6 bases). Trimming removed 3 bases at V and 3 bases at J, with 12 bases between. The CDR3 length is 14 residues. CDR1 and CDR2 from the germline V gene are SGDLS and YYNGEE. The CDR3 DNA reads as TGTGCCAGCAGCGCGTATGGGGGGAAAGAGACCCAGTACTTC. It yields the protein CASSAYGGKETQYF.

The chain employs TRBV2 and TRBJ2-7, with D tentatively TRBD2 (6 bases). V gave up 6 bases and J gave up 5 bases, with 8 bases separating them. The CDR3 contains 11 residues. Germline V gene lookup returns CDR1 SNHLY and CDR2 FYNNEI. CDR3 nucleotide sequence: TGTGCCAGCAGCACTAGCAACGAGCAGTACTTC. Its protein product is CASSTSNEQYF.

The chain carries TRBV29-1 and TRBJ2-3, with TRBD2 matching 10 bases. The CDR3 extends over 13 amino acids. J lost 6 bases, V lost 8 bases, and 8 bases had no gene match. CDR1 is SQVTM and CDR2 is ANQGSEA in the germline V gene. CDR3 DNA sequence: TGCAGCTATAGACTAGCGGGTAGGGATACGCAGTATTTT. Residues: CSYRLAGRDTQYF.

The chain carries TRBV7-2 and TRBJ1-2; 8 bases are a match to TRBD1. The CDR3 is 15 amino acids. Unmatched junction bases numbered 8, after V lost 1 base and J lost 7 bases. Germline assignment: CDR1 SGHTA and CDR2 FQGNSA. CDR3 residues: CASSLGTGIFLGYTF. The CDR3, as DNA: TGTGCCAGCAGCTTAGGGACAGGGATTTTCCTTGGCTACACCTTC.

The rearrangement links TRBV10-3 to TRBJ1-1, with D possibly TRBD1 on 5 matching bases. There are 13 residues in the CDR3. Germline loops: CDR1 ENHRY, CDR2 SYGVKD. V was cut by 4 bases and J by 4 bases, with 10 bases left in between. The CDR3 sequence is CAISAAGRTEAFF. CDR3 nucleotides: TGTGCCATCAGTGCGGCAGGGCGCACTGAAGCTTTCTTT.

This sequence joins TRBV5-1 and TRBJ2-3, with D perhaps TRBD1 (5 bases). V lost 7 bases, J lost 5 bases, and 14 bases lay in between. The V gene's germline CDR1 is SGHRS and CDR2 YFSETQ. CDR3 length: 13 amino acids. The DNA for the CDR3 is TGCGCCAGCGGAAGCAGGGCCGGAGATACGCAGTATTTT. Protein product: CASGSRAGDTQYF.

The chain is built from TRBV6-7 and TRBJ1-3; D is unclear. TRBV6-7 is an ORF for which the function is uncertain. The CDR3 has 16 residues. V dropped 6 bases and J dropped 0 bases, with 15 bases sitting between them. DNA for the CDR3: TGTGCCAGCAGCCACCCGCATAGAACCTCTGGAAACACCATATATTTT. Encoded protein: CASSHPHRTSGNTIYF.

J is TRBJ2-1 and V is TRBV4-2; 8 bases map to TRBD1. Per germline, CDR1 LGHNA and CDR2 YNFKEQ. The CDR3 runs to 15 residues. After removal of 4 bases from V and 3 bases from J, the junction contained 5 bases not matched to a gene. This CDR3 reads CASSLDGTGYNEQFF. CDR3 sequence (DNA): TGTGCCAGCAGCCTTGACGGGACAGGCTACAATGAGCAGTTCTTC.

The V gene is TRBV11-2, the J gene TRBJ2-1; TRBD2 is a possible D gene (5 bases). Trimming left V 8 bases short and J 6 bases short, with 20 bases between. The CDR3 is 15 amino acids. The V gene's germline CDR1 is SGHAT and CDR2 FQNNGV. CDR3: CASAPLDEKINEQFF. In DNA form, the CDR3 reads TGTGCCAGCGCCCCACTAGACGAGAAGATCAATGAGCAGTTCTTC.

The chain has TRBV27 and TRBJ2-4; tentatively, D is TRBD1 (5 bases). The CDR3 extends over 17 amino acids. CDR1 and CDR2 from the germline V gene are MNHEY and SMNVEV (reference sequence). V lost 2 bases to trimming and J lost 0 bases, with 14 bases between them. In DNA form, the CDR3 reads TGTGCCAGCAGTTTAAAGGCGACAGCCTTAGCCAAAAACATTCAGTACTTC. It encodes CASSLKATALAKNIQYF.

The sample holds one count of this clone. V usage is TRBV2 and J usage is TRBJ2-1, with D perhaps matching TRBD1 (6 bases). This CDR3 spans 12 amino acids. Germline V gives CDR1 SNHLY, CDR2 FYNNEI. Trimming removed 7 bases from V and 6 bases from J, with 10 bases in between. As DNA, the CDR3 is TGTGCCAGCATTGGACAGATCAATGAGCAGTTCTTC. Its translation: CASIGQINEQFF.

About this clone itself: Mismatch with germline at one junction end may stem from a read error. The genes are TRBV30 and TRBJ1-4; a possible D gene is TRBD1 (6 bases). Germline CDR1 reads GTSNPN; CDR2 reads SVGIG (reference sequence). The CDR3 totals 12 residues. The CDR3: CAWSVVTGQEGF. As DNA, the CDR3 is TGTGCCTGGAGTGTAGTCACAGGGCAAGAAGGGTTT.

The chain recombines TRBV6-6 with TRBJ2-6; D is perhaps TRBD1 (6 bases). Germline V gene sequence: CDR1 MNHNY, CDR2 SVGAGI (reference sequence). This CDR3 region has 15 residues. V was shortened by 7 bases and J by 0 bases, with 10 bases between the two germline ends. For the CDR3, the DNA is TGTGCCAGCATTGGACAGCTCTCTGGGGCCAACGTCCTGACTTTC. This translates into CASIGQLSGANVLTF.